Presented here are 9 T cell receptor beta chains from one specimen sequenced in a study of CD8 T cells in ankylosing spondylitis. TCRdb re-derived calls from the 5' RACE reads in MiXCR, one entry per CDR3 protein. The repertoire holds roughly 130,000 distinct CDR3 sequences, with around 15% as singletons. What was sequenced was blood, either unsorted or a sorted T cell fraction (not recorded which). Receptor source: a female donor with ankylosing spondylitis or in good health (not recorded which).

The CDR3 DNA follows: TGTGCCAGCAGCTTAGATGGGACAGGGGCCGGGGAGCTGTTTTTT. Translation gives CASSLDGTGAGELFF. The genes are TRBV7-3 and TRBJ2-2; 10 bases map to TRBD1. The CDR3 spans 15 residues. Germline assignment: CDR1 SGHTA and CDR2 FQGTGA. V dropped 2 bases and J dropped 6; count of bases not matched to a gene: 3.

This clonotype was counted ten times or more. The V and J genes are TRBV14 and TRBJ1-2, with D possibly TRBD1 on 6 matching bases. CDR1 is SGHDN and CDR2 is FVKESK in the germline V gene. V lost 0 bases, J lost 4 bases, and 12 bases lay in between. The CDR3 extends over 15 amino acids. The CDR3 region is CASSQERGQIYGYTF. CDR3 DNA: TGTGCCAGCAGCCAAGAACGGGGACAAATCTATGGCTACACCTTC.

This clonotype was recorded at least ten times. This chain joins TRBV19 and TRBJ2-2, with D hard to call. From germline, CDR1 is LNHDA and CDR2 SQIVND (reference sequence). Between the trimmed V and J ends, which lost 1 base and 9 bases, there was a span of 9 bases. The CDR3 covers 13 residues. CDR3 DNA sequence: TGTGCCAGTAGTATAGGGGGTTTCCGGGAGCTGTTTTTT. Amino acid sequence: CASSIGGFRELFF. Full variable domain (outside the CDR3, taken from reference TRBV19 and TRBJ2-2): DGGITQSPKYLFRKEGQNVTLSCEQNLNHDAMYWYRQDPGQGLRLIYYSQIVNDFQKGDIAEGYSVSREKKESFPLTVTSAQKNPTAFYLCASSIGGFRELFFGEGSRLTVL.

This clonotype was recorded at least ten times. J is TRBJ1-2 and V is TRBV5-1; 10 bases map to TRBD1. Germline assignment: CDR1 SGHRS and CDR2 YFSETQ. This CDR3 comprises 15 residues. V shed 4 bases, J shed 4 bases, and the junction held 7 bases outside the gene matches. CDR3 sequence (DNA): TGCGCCAGCAGCGGCTTGGGACAGGGGTCCTATGGCTACACCTTC. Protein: CASSGLGQGSYGYTF.

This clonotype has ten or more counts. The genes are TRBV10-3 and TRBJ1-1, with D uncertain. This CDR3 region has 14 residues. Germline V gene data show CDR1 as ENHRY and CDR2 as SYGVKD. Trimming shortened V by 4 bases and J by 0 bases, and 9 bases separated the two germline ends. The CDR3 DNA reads TGTGCCATCAGTGGCGGATCAATGAACACTGAAGCTTTCTTT. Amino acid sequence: CAISGGSMNTEAFF.

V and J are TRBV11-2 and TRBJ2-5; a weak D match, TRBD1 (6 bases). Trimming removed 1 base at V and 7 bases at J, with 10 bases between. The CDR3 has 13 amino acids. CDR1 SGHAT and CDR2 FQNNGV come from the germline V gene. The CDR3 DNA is TGTGCCAGCAGCTTAGGGACAGTGGGGACCCAGTACTTC. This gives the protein CASSLGTVGTQYF.

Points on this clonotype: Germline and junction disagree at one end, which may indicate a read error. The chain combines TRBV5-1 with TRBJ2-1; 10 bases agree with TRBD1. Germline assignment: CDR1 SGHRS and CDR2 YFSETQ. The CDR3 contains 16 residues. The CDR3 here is CVSSSTGTGVSNEQFF. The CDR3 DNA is TGCGTCAGCAGCTCCACCGGGACAGGGGTCTCGAATGAGCAGTTCTTC. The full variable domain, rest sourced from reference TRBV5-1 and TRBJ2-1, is KAGVTQTPRYLIKTRGQQVTLSCSPISGHRSVSWYQQTPGQGLQFLFEYFSETQRNKGNFPGRFSGRQFSNSRSEMNVSTLELGDSALYLCVSSSTGTGVSNEQFFGPGTRLTVL.

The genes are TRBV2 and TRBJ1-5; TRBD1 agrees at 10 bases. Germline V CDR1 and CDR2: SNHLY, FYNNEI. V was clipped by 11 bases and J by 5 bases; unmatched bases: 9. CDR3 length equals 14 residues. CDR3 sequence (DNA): TGTGCCGGGTCCCCGGACAGGGGGGATCAGCCCCAGCATTTT. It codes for CAGSPDRGDQPQHF.

The chain's CDR3 is CASSKVSATNEKLFF. The CDR3 region has the DNA TGTGCCAGCAGCAAAGTGAGCGCAACTAATGAAAAACTGTTTTTT. The chain links TRBV21-1 to TRBJ1-4. TRBV21-1 is flagged as a pseudogene. The CDR3 has 15 amino acids.